Sequencing of this T cell receptor (beta chain) was carried out in a study of T cells in Graves' hyperthyroidism and ophthalmopathy. Concerning this clonotype: Its target is unknown.

Study-level points and caveats: For ophthalmopathy, model prediction preceded onset by a median approximately 6 months.

The study defined stable Graves' hyperthyroidism as no ophthalmopathy progression within 18 months. Amplified TCR beta CDR3 regions derived from RNA transcripts. First-round RT-PCR with HTBI primers amplified the TCR CDR3 region. One entry per CDR3 protein, called by TCRdb with MiXCR from the multiplex PCR reads. The sample contains around 760,000 distinct CDR3 sequences, under 45% of which appear only once. Sequencing was done on a sample of blood. The sequence derives from a woman aged 40 to 55 with Graves' hyperthyroidism.

In DNA, the CDR3 is TGTGCCACCAGTGCGAAGGGGAATACTGAAGCTTTCTTT. Protein product: CATSAKGNTEAFF. The gene calls are TRBV15 and TRBJ1-1, with a possible D match to TRBD1 (5 bases). CDR1 is LNHNV, CDR2 YYDKDF, per germline (reference sequence). This CDR3 comprises 13 residues. V lost 6 bases to trimming and J lost 5 bases, with 13 bases between them.